This T cell receptor beta chain was recorded in a study of shared clonotypes between healthy human individuals (dated by TCRdb to 2019 to 2021). In terms of the full investigation: The cohort included a few men and two women between 18 and 49 years of age. For each donor, three plates each were used for CD4 naive and CD4 memory, two plates were used for CD8 naive, and one plate was used for CD8 memory. Blood TCR repertoires of about 5 healthy adults were deeply sequenced to estimate repertoire size and the extent of clonotype sharing between individuals. To increase sequencing depth and limit assay-specific biases, TCR repertoire library preparation and sequencing were carried out by different laboratories using diverse techniques. Per donor, leukapheresis produced somewhere between about 0.9 and 9 billion PBMCs. The study at large found these results: Pairwise subsampling indicated that sequencing depth was expected to affect the degree of clonotype sharing among donors. Larger estimated clonotype richness was generally found for naive subsets than for memory subsets. Compared with non-shared clonotypes, the clonotypes found in all four sorted-subset donors had higher generation probabilities. Rarefaction of sorted-subset datasets indicated incomplete sequencing despite the large sequencing depth. Across a few donors, 5% to 6% of naive CD4, 3.5% of naive CD8, about 2.3% of memory CD4, and under 0.45% of memory CD8 clonotypes were shared. The genetic and exposure-history diversity represented was limited by the small number of donors. Sampling was restricted to blood, and TCR repertoires in tissue are likely to differ from TCR repertoires in blood.

As to this clone: It has no known antigen specificity. Base qualities are missing; no much larger clone stands one base away.

Using the deep immunoSEQ assay, multiplex PCR amplified TCR CDR3 regions from genomic DNA. Extracted genomic DNA from each cell subset was distributed evenly across all wells of several immunoSEQ 96-well plates, and each plate was treated as a replicate. For sorted subsets, 200 ng of genomic DNA, equivalent to some 30,000 T cell genomes, went into each replicate PCR. Purified libraries were quantified with a Qubit 3.0 fluorometer, sized on a Bioanalyzer 2100, and re-quantified with the KAPA Library Quantification kit. Every immunoSEQ 96-well plate was sequenced on a dedicated single-read 150-cycle Illumina NextSeq 550 flow cell. As for the original processing: Because the immunoSEQ output held only junctional sequences and lacked quality scores, the filtering could not match the filtering applied to full-length reads. To assign V/J genes and CDR3, sequences were annotated against IMGT germline references using PyIR, a Python wrapper for IgBLAST v1.9. Reads were filtered out if the reads had weak V/J assignments (E-value above 1e-6), no CDR3, stop codons, out-of-frame junctions, or ambiguous translated residues. V3J clonotypes were defined as sequences sharing an identical inferred V gene, J gene, and CDR3 amino acid sequence. The percentage overlap between two repertoires was calculated by dividing the number of shared unique clonotypes by the size of the smaller repertoire. Richness of each repertoire was evaluated using RTK rarefaction, the Chao1 estimator, and Recon v2.1 estimates of unobserved clonotypes. Generation probabilities for all TCRbeta clonotypes obtained by the gDNA method from several donors were computed using OLGA. TCRdb took over this immuneACCESS table, retaining in-frame rearrangements with V and J assigned. Such tables are incomplete; in checked studies, under half of the missing clones stem from an unresolved V gene, and the remainder is unexplained. D and trimming were read from the DNA, whereas the V and J calls and clone size are those reported in that table. Present in this sample are about 980,000 clones, about three quarters of which were seen just once. 1.5% of the sample comes from the top ten.

The CDR3 runs 15 amino acids, cysteine and phenylalanine included. Just the 45-base CDR3 DNA is kept, in frame starting at base 1. V lost 10 bases and J lost 4 bases, and the count of bases not matched to a germline gene is 12. CDR1 and CDR2 are drawn from the germline V gene: ENHRY, SYGVKD. The donors were healthy, HIV-negative adults with no recently reported acute infections or vaccinations. All donors were Caucasian adults living in Nashville, Tennessee, USA. CD4+ T cells were enriched by magnetic negative selection; naive cells were then positively selected on CD45RA, and the negative fraction formed the memory subset. Blood was collected by leukapheresis, and PBMCs were isolated by Ficoll-Histopaque density gradient centrifugation and then cryopreserved in liquid nitrogen vapor phase. Analytical flow cytometry was used to check the purity and quantity of every magnetically sorted T cell population. Genomic DNA was isolated from each sorted fraction and quantified by UV absorbance on a Nanodrop 2000c.

Recombination connected TRBV10-3 to TRBJ2-2; 7 central nucleotides agree with TRBD2. The specimen was memory CD4+ T cells sorted from blood. Read against the paper, the sample's cell subset or site label means: CD45RA-negative fraction. The TCR comes from a man younger than 35 in good health. The CDR3: CATRPVSGVTGELFF. The nucleotide sequence reads TGTGCCACTAGGCCGGTGAGCGGGGTCACCGGGGAGCTGTTTTTT.